This T cell receptor beta chain appears in the sequencing data of a study of immune evolution from preneoplasia to lung adenocarcinoma. The repertoire was sequenced with immunoSEQ multiplex PCR; TCRdb's copy has only in-frame clones and lacks some. The repertoire holds fewer than 9,500 clones, approximately 80% seen once, with around 2% in the top ten. Study-wide points: Clonality was highest in normal lung, lower in later-stage lesions apparently.

A remark on this clone: The antigen remains undetermined.

J lost 2 bases, V lost 6 bases, and 4 bases had no gene match. The CDR3 extends over 15 amino acids. CDR1 and CDR2 (germline): MNHEY, SMNVEV (reference sequence). Sequenced input: FFPE invasive lung adenocarcinoma tissue. This TCR was sampled from a person aged 50-70 years with lung adenocarcinoma. The J gene is TRBJ2-1, the V gene TRBV27; TRBD1 agrees at 10 bases. The CDR3 DNA is TGTGCCAGCAGCACCGGGACAGGGGCCTACAATGAGCAGTTCTTC. It specifies CASSTGTGAYNEQFF.